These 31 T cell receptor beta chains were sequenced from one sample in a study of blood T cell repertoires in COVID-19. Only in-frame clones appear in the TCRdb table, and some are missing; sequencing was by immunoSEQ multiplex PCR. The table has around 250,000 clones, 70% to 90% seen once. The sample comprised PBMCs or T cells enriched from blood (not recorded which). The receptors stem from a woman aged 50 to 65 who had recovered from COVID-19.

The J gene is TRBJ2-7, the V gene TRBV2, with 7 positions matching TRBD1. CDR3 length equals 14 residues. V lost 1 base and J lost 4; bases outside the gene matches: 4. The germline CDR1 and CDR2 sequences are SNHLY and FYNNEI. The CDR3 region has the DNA TGTGCCAGCAGTGAAGGGACAGGCTATTACGAGCAGTACTTC. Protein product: CASSEGTGYYEQYF.

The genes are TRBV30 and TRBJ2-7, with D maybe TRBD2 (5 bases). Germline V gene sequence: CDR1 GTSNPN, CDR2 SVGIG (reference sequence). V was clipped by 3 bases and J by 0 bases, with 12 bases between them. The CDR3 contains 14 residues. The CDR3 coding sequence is TGTGCCTGGAGCGAGGGCTACCGCTCCTACGAGCAGTACTTC. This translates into CAWSEGYRSYEQYF. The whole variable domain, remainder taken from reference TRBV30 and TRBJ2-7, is SQTIHQWPATLVQPVGSPLSLECTVEGTSNPNLYWYRQAAGRGLQLLFYSVGIGQISSEVPQNLSASRPQDRQFILSSKKLLLSDSGFYLCAWSEGYRSYEQYFGPGTRLTVT.

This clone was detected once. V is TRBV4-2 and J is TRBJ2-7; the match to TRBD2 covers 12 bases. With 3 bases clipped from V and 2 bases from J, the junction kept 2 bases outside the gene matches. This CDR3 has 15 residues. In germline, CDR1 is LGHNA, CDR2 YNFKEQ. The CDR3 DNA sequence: TGTGCCAGCAGCCACGGACTAGCGGGGACCTACGAGCAGTACTTC. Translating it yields CASSHGLAGTYEQYF.

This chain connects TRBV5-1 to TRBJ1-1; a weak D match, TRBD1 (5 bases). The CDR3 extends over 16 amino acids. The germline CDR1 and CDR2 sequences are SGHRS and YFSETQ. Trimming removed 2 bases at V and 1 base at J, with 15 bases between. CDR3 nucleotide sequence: TGCGCCAGCAGCTTTAGACCATTACAGGCGAACACTGAAGCTTTCTTT. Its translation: CASSFRPLQANTEAFF.

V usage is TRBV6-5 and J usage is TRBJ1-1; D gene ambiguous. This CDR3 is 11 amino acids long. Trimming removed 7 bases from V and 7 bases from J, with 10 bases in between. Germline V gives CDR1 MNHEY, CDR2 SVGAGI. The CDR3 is CASMRSGEAFF. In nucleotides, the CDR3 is TGTGCCAGCATGAGGTCCGGTGAAGCTTTCTTT.

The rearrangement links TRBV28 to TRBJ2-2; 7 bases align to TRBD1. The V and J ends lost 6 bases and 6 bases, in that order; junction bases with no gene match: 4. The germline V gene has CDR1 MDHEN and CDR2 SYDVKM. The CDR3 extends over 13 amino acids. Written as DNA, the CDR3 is TGTGCCAGCAGAACAGGGGCTCCCGGGGAGCTGTTTTTT. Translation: CASRTGAPGELFF.

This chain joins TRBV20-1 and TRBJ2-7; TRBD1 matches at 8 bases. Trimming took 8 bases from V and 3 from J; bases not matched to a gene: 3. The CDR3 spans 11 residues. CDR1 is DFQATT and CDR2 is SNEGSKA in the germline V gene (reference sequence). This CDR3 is CSSGQVYEQYF. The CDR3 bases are TGCAGTTCGGGACAGGTCTACGAGCAGTACTTC.

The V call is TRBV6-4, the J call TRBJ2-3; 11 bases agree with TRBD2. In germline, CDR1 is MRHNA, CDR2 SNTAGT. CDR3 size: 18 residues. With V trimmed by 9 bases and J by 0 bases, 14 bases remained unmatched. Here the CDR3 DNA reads TGTGCCAGTAGAGAAGACCGGACTAGCGGGCTTAGCACAGATACGCAGTATTTT. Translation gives CASREDRTSGLSTDTQYF.

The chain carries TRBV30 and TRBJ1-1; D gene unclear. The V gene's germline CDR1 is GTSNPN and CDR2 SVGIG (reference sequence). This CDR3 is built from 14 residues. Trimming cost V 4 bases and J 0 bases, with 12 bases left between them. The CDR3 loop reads CAWNPGLMNTEAFF. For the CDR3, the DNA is TGTGCCTGGAACCCGGGTCTCATGAACACTGAAGCTTTCTTT.

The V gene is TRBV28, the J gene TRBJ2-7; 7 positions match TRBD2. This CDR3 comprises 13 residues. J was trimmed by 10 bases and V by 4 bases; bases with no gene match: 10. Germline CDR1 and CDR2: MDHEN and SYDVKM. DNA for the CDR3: TGTGCCAGCAGTTACATTGGCGGGAGAGGACAGTACTTC. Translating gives CASSYIGGRGQYF.

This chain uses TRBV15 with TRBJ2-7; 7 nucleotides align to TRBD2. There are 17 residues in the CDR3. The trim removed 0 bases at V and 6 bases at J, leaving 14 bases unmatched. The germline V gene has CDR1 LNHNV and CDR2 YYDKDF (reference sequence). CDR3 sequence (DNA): TGTGCCACCAGCAGAGATCGAAGCGTCGCCGGGGGGTTCGAGCAGTACTTC. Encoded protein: CATSRDRSVAGGFEQYF.

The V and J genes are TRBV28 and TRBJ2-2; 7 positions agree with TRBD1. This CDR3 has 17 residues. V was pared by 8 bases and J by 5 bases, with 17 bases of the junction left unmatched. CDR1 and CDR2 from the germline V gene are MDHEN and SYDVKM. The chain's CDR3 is CASLYRREGGATGELFF. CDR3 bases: TGTGCCAGCCTATATCGAAGGGAAGGGGGCGCGACCGGGGAGCTGTTTTTT.

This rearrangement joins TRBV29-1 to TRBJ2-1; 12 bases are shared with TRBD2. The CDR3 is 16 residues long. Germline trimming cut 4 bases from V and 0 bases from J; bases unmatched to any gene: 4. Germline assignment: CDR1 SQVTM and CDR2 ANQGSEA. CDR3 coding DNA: TGCAGCGTTGGACTGACTAGCGGGAGCTCCTACAATGAGCAGTTCTTC. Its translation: CSVGLTSGSSYNEQFF.

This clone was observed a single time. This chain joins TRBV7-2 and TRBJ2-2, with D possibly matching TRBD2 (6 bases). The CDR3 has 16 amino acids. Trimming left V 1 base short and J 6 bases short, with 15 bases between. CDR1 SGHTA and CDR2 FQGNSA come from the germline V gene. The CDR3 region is CASSLGGLATAGELFF. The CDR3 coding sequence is TGTGCCAGCAGCTTAGGCGGGCTAGCGACGGCCGGGGAGCTGTTTTTT.

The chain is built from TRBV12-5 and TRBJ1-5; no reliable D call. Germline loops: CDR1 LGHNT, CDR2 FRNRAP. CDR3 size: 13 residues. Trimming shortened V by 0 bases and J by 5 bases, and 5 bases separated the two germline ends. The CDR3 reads CASGLVQDQPQHF. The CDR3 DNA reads TGTGCTAGTGGTTTGGTCCAGGATCAGCCCCAGCATTTT.

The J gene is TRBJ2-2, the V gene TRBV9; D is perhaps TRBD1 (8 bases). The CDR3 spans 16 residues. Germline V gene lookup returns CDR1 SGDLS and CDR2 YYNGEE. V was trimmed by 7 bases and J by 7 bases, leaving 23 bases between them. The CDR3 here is CASGRGGRGHVGELFF. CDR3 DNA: TGTGCCAGCGGCCGCGGGGGCAGGGGGCACGTCGGGGAGCTGTTTTTT.

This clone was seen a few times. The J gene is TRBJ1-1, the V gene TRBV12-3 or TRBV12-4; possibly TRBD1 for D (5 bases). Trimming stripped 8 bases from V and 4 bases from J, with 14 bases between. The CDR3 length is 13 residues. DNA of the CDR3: TGTGCCAGCTGGACCGGGGGAGCCACTGAAGCTTTCTTT. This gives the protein CASWTGGATEAFF.

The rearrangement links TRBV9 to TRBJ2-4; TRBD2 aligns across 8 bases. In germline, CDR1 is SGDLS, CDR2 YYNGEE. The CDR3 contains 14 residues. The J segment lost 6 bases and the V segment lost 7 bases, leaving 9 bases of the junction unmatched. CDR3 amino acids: CASGVGLGGNIQYF. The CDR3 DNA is TGTGCCAGCGGGGTGGGACTAGGGGGAAACATTCAGTACTTC.

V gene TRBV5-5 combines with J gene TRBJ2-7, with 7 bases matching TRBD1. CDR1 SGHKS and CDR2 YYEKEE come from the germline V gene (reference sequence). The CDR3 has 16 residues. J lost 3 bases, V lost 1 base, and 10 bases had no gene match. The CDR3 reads CASSLWGQQMVYEQYF. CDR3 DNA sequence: TGTGCCAGCAGCTTGTGGGGACAGCAAATGGTCTACGAGCAGTACTTC.

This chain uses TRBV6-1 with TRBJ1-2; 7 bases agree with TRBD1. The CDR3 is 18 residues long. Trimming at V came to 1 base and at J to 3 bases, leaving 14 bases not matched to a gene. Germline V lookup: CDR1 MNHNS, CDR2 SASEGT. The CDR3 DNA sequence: TGTGCCAGCAGTGAAGTACTCCGAACAGGGGTCCCTTACTATGGCTACACCTTC. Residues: CASSEVLRTGVPYYGYTF.

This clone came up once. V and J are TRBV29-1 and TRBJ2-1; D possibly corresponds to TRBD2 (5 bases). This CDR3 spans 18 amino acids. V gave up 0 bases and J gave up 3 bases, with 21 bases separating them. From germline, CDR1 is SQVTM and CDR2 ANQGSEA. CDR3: CSVEDYITEALSYNEQFF. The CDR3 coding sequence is TGCAGCGTTGAAGATTATATAACGGAGGCCCTAAGCTACAATGAGCAGTTCTTC.

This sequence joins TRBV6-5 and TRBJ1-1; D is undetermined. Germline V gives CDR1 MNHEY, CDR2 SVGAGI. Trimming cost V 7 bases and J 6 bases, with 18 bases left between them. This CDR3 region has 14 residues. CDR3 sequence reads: CASIGGGLGAEAFF. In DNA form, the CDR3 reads TGTGCCAGCATCGGTGGAGGTCTTGGAGCTGAAGCTTTCTTT.

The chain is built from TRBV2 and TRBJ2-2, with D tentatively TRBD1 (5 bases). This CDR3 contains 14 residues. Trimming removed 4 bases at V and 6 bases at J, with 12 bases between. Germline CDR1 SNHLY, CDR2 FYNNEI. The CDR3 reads CASSVGAKAGELFF. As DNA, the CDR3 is TGTGCCAGCAGTGTTGGGGCGAAGGCCGGGGAGCTGTTTTTT.

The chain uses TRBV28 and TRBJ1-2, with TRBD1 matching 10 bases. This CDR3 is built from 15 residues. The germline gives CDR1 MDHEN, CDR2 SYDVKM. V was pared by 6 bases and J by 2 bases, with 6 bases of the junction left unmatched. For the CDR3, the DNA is TGTGCCAGCAGCCGGGGACAGGGGAGAAACTATGGCTACACCTTC. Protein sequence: CASSRGQGRNYGYTF.

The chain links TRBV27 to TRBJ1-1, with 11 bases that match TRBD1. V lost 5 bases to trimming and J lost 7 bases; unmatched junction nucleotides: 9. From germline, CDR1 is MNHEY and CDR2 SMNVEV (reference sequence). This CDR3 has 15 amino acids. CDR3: CASSPADRGHGEAFF. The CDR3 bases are TGTGCCAGCAGTCCTGCGGACAGGGGGCATGGTGAAGCTTTCTTT.

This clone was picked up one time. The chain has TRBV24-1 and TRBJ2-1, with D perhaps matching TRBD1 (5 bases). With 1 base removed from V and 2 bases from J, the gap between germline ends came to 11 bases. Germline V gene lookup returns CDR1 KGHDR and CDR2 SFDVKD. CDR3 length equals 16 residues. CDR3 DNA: TGTGCCACCAGTGATTTAGCGACAGCCCCCTACAATGAGCAGTTCTTC. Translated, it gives CATSDLATAPYNEQFF.

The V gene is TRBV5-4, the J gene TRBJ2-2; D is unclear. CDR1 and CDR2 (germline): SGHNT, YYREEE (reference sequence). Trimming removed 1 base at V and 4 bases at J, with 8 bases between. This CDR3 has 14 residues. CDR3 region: CASSLLKSTGELFF. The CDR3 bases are TGTGCCAGCAGCTTGTTAAAATCCACCGGGGAGCTGTTTTTT. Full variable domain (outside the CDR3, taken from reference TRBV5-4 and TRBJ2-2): ETGVTQSPTHLIKTRGQQVTLRCSSQSGHNTVSWYQQALGQGPQFIFQYYREEENGRGNFPPRFSGLQFPNYSSELNVNALELDDSALYLCASSLLKSTGELFFGEGSRLTVL.

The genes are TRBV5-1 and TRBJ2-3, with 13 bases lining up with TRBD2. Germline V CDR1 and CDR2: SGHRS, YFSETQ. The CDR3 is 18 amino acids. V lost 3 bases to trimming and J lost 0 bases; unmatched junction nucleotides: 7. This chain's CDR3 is CASSWGTSGALSTDTQYF. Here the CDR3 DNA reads TGCGCCAGCAGCTGGGGGACTAGCGGGGCACTAAGCACAGATACGCAGTATTTT.

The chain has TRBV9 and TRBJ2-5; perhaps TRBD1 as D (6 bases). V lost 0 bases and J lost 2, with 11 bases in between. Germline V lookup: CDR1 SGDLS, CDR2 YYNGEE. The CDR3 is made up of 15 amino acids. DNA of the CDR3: TGTGCCAGCAGCGTAGGGGGGACAAGACAAGAGACCCAGTACTTC. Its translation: CASSVGGTRQETQYF. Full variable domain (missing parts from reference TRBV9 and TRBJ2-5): DSGVTQTPKHLITATGQRVTLRCSPRSGDLSVYWYQQSLDQGLQFLIQYYNGEERAKGNILERFSAQQFPDLHSELNLSSLELGDSALYFCASSVGGTRQETQYFGPGTRLLVL.

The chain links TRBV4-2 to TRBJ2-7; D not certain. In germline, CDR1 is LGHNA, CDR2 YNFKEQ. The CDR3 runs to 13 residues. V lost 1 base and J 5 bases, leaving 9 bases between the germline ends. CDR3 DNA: TGTGCCAGCAGCCAAGCGCAGGCTCACGAGCAGTACTTC. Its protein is CASSQAQAHEQYF.

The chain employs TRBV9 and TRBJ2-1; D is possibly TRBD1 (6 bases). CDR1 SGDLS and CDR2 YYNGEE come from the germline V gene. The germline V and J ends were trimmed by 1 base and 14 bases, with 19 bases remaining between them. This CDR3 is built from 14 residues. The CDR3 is CASSVHLLQGDKFF. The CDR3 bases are TGTGCCAGCAGCGTACACCTTCTACAGGGAGATAAGTTCTTC.